These 17 T cell receptor beta chains were all obtained from the same sample, sequenced in a study of patients and donors after allogeneic stem cell transplantation. TCRdb re-analysed the RT-PCR reads in MiXCR, keeping a single row per CDR3 protein. The table records fewer than 60,000 distinct CDR3 sequences, about an eighth of them present only once. Input material: blood, either unsorted or a sorted T cell fraction (not recorded which). Source of these receptors: a human donor who was either an allogeneic HSCT recipient or a stem cell or donor lymphocyte infusion donor (not recorded which). It is not recorded whose cells these are; they may come from a transplant donor.

This clonotype has ten or more counts. The chain is built from TRBV12-3 or TRBV12-4 and TRBJ1-2, with a possible D match to TRBD1 (6 bases). This CDR3 has 13 amino acids. Trimming took 1 base from V and 6 from J, leaving 9 bases between them. The CDR3 is CASSLETGHGYTF. CDR3 nucleotides: TGTGCCAGCAGTTTAGAAACAGGGCATGGCTACACCTTC.

Only one count was recorded for this clonotype. This CDR3 fails to terminate in the conserved phenylalanine or tryptophan, so it likely reflects a read error. This chain connects TRBV27 to TRBJ2-7; D gene ambiguous. Looked up from germline, CDR1 is MNHEY and CDR2 is SMNVEV (reference sequence). The CDR3 consists of 13 residues. V lost 0 bases and J 5 bases, leaving 8 bases between the germline ends. The CDR3, as DNA: TGTGCCAGCAGTTTATCGTCCGTCAACGAGCAGTACTCC. This sequence encodes CASSLSSVNEQYS.

There are a few counts of this clonotype. The chain links TRBV27 to TRBJ2-7; 8 bases match TRBD1. The CDR3 consists of 15 residues. Germline V CDR1 and CDR2: MNHEY, SMNVEV (reference sequence). V gave up 1 base and J gave up 3 bases; unmatched junction bases: 5. This CDR3 is CASSLWGTGIYEQYF. The CDR3 DNA reads TGTGCCAGCAGTTTATGGGGGACAGGTATCTACGAGCAGTACTTC.

This clonotype was recorded a few times. The chain couples TRBV3-1 to TRBJ2-5; D is unclear. V lost 4 bases, J lost 5 bases, and 11 bases lay in between. This CDR3 is 13 amino acids long. From germline, CDR1 is LGHDT and CDR2 YNNKEL (reference sequence). For the CDR3, the DNA is TGTGCCAGCAGCCTCTCGGGCGTGGAGACCCAGTACTTC. Translated: CASSLSGVETQYF.

This clonotype was seen only a few times. This chain joins TRBV20-1 and TRBJ2-2; 10 nucleotides line up with TRBD1. The CDR3 is made up of 15 amino acids. Trimming cost V 1 base and J 3 bases; bases outside gene matches: 2. Looked up from germline, CDR1 is DFQATT and CDR2 is SNEGSKA (reference sequence). The CDR3 DNA sequence: TGCAGTGCTAGAGTGACAGGGGGCGACACCGGGGAGCTGTTTTTT. Its translation: CSARVTGGDTGELFF.

This clonotype was seen a handful of times. This chain uses TRBV12-3 or TRBV12-4 with TRBJ2-2, with D possibly being TRBD1 (6 bases). V was pared by 5 bases and J by 1 base, with 14 bases between. The CDR3 has 16 residues. The CDR3 nucleotides read TGTGCCAGCAGTCCAAGGGACATCCTGAACACCGGGGAGCTGTTTTTT. This translates into CASSPRDILNTGELFF.

The chain joins TRBV5-1 to TRBJ1-1; TRBD1 aligns across 11 bases. Germline V gene sequence: CDR1 SGHRS, CDR2 YFSETQ. The V gene end was trimmed by 2 bases and the J gene end by 10 bases; junction bases not matched to a gene: 7. The CDR3 runs to 14 residues. This chain's CDR3 is CASSFGQGAYGAFF. Written as DNA, the CDR3 is TGCGCCAGCAGCTTCGGACAGGGGGCGTATGGAGCTTTCTTT. The complete variable domain, with remaining parts taken from reference TRBV5-1 and TRBJ1-1, reads KAGVTQTPRYLIKTRGQQVTLSCSPISGHRSVSWYQQTPGQGLQFLFEYFSETQRNKGNFPGRFSGRQFSNSRSEMNVSTLELGDSALYLCASSFGQGAYGAFFGQGTRLTVV.

This clonotype appeared many times. J is TRBJ1-2 and V is TRBV6-5; D uncertain. Trimming shortened V by 6 bases and J by 5 bases, and 13 bases separated the two germline ends. This CDR3 spans 13 amino acids. Germline CDR1 MNHEY, CDR2 SVGAGI. As DNA, the CDR3 is TGTGCCAGCAGCCTGGGAGTCACGTATGGCTACACCTTC. This gives the protein CASSLGVTYGYTF.

V and J are TRBV7-9 and TRBJ2-1, with TRBD2 identical over 8 bases. The CDR3 spans 15 residues. V trimming: 2 bases; J trimming: 7 bases; junction bases outside the gene matches: 7. The germline V gene has CDR1 SEHNR and CDR2 FQNEAQ (reference sequence). The CDR3 region has the DNA TGTGCCAGCAGCTTAAGGAGCGGGAGTCTGAATGAGCAGTTCTTC. Its translation is CASSLRSGSLNEQFF.

This clonotype was recorded many times. The rearrangement links TRBV10-3 to TRBJ2-1; 16 bases agree with TRBD2. This CDR3 spans 17 amino acids. After removal of 4 bases from V and 2 bases from J, the junction contained 2 bases not matched to a gene. The germline V gene has CDR1 ENHRY and CDR2 SYGVKD. DNA for the CDR3: TGTGCCATCAGTGTCGGGACTAGCGGGAGGGCCTACAATGAGCAGTTCTTC. Translated, it gives CAISVGTSGRAYNEQFF.

In its sample, this clonotype was seen a few times. The chain couples TRBV6-5 to TRBJ2-7, with unresolved D. This CDR3 has 12 residues. The germline V gene encodes CDR1 MNHEY and CDR2 SVGAGI. Trimming shortened V by 4 bases and J by 7 bases, and 11 bases separated the two germline ends. Here the CDR3 reads CASSSQLGEQYF. CDR3 in DNA: TGTGCCAGCAGTTCACAGCTCGGAGAGCAGTACTTC.

The chain employs TRBV15 and TRBJ2-7, with D tentatively TRBD1 (6 bases). CDR1 and CDR2 (germline): LNHNV, YYDKDF (reference sequence). Trimming took 0 bases from V and 2 from J, leaving 17 bases between them. The CDR3 totals 17 residues. This CDR3 reads CATSRDKVQGFTYEQYF. CDR3 bases: TGTGCCACCAGCAGAGATAAAGTACAGGGTTTTACCTACGAGCAGTACTTC.

The rearrangement links TRBV11-2 to TRBJ2-3, with TRBD2 matching over 8 bases. This CDR3 region has 17 residues. V shed 4 bases, J shed 2 bases, and the junction held 11 bases outside the gene matches. Per the germline V gene, CDR1 is SGHAT and CDR2 is FQNNGV. The CDR3 is CASSSVLPAGDTDTQYF. The CDR3 DNA is TGTGCCAGCAGCTCAGTCCTCCCAGCGGGGGACACAGATACGCAGTATTTT.

The chain links TRBV29-1 to TRBJ2-3, with D possibly being TRBD1 (6 bases). Germline V gene sequence: CDR1 SQVTM, CDR2 ANQGSEA. Trimming pared 6 bases from V and 2 bases from J, leaving 12 bases between. This CDR3 is 13 amino acids long. For the CDR3, the DNA is TGCAGCGTGGAGGACAGCCTCACAGATACGCAGTATTTT. This gives the protein CSVEDSLTDTQYF.

This clonotype turned up a few times. The chain has TRBV5-5 and TRBJ2-7; TRBD2 matches at 13 bases. Germline CDR1 SGHKS, CDR2 YYEKEE (reference sequence). The CDR3 is 18 amino acids. Unmatched junction bases numbered 9, after V lost 0 bases and J lost 3 bases. The CDR3 loop is CASSLEILGLAGDYEQYF. In DNA, the CDR3 is TGTGCCAGCAGCTTGGAAATCCTAGGACTAGCGGGAGACTACGAGCAGTACTTC.

As concerns this clonotype: This may be a read error, as it is one base from a much larger clone. The V and J genes are TRBV5-1 and TRBJ1-1, with D maybe TRBD1 (6 bases). Germline CDR1 SGHRS, CDR2 YFSETQ. The germline V and J ends were trimmed by 0 bases and 9 bases, with 18 bases remaining between them. The CDR3 loop spans 15 amino acids. The CDR3 sequence is CASSLAGQTYYKAFF. In DNA form, the CDR3 reads TGCGCCAGCAGCTTGGCTGGACAGACATATTATAAAGCTTTCTTT.

The V call is TRBV3-1, the J call TRBJ2-7; 8 bases map to TRBD2. V was clipped by 3 bases and J by 5 bases; unmatched bases: 6. The germline V gene encodes CDR1 LGHDT and CDR2 YNNKEL (reference sequence). This CDR3 is built from 14 residues. The CDR3 is CASSHIGTRNEQYF. In DNA form, the CDR3 reads TGTGCCAGCAGCCATATCGGGACTAGAAACGAGCAGTACTTC.